These 20 T cell receptor beta chains share one sample of origin, sequenced in a study of blood T cell repertoires in COVID-19. Sequenced by immunoSEQ multiplex PCR; TCRdb stores in-frame clones only, minus some. Of 200,000 to 300,000 clones in the sample, around nine tenths were seen once. Sequenced input: peripheral blood. These TCRs come from a woman in her 40s who had recovered from COVID-19.

The chain recombines TRBV6-5 with TRBJ2-2, with D tentatively TRBD2 (5 bases). Trimming removed 1 base at V and 4 bases at J, with 7 bases between. This CDR3 contains 14 residues. Germline V gene lookup returns CDR1 MNHEY and CDR2 SVGAGI. The DNA for the CDR3 is TGTGCCAGCAGTTACTATCGGGGCACCGGGGAGCTGTTTTTT. As protein: CASSYYRGTGELFF.

This sequence joins TRBV5-1 and TRBJ2-2; D is ambiguous. The CDR3 has 13 residues. CDR1 is SGHRS, CDR2 YFSETQ, per germline. The V end lost 1 base, the J end lost 4 bases, and 5 bases lay between the germline ends. This CDR3 is CASSLSGTGELFF. For the CDR3, the DNA is TGCGCCAGCAGCTTGTCGGGCACCGGGGAGCTGTTTTTT.

This clone was observed a single time. The chain links TRBV5-1 to TRBJ2-3; 8 nucleotides line up with TRBD2. The CDR3 runs to 14 residues. The germline V gene has CDR1 SGHRS and CDR2 YFSETQ. V trimming: 4 bases; J trimming: 6 bases; junction bases outside the gene matches: 7. The CDR3 region is CASSPSGSGDTQYF. In DNA, the CDR3 is TGCGCCAGCAGCCCAAGCGGGAGTGGGGATACGCAGTATTTT.

V and J are TRBV5-4 and TRBJ1-2; D may be TRBD1 (6 bases). The CDR3 extends over 14 amino acids. Germline V gene sequence: CDR1 SGHNT, CDR2 YYREEE (reference sequence). V lost 3 bases and J 2 bases, leaving 11 bases between the germline ends. The CDR3 nucleotides are TGTGCCAGCAGCTCCTCAGGGGTGAACTATGGCTACACCTTC. As protein: CASSSSGVNYGYTF.

The chain combines TRBV7-2 with TRBJ2-5; possible D gene TRBD1, 6 bases. The CDR3 contains 15 residues. Germline CDR1 and CDR2: SGHTA and FQGNSA. V lost 5 bases and J 2 bases, leaving 15 bases between the germline ends. In nucleotides, the CDR3 is TGTGCCAGCAGCCCCCAGACAGGCGGGCAAGAGACCCAGTACTTC. Encoded protein: CASSPQTGGQETQYF.

This clone was seen just once. The chain couples TRBV7-3 to TRBJ1-1; TRBD1 matches 11 bases. Germline V gene lookup returns CDR1 SGHTA and CDR2 FQGTGA. The CDR3 totals 16 residues. Trimming removed 4 bases from V and 4 bases from J; junction bases left unmatched: 8. The CDR3 loop is CASSSADRGRGTEAFF. CDR3 sequence (DNA): TGTGCCAGCAGCTCAGCGGACAGGGGGCGCGGCACTGAAGCTTTCTTT. Complete variable domain (other parts from reference TRBV7-3 and TRBJ1-1): GAGVSQTPSNKVTEKGKYVELRCDPISGHTALYWYRQSLGQGPEFLIYFQGTGAADDSGLPNDRFFAVRPEGSVSTLKIQRTERGDSAVYLCASSSADRGRGTEAFFGQGTRLTVV.

The chain links TRBV7-2 to TRBJ2-2; 13 nucleotides align to TRBD2. This CDR3 spans 18 amino acids. V was pared by 5 bases and J by 6 bases, with 12 bases of the junction left unmatched. The germline gives CDR1 SGHTA, CDR2 FQGNSA. The DNA of the CDR3 is TGTGCCAGCAGCCCCCGTTCCGGACTAGCGGGAGTTGCCGGGGAGCTGTTTTTT. It specifies CASSPRSGLAGVAGELFF.

This sequence joins TRBV12-3 or TRBV12-4 and TRBJ2-2; D uncertain. Trimming took off 6 bases at V and 10 bases at J, with 12 bases between the two ends. This CDR3 comprises 12 residues. Here the CDR3 reads CASSPEVAELFF. CDR3 sequence (DNA): TGTGCCAGCAGCCCTGAGGTAGCGGAGCTGTTTTTT.

The chain is built from TRBV30 and TRBJ1-4; D is possibly TRBD1 (5 bases). Per germline, CDR1 GTSNPN and CDR2 SVGIG (reference sequence). The CDR3 is made up of 15 amino acids. Trimming stripped 0 bases from V and 0 bases from J, with 8 bases between. The CDR3 sequence: CAWSVQGATNEKLFF. In DNA form, the CDR3 reads TGTGCCTGGAGTGTTCAGGGTGCAACTAATGAAAAACTGTTTTTT.

This clone came up a few times. The chain carries TRBV7-2 and TRBJ2-5, with D possibly TRBD2 on 6 matching bases. Trimming cost V 3 bases and J 5 bases, with 10 bases left between them. The CDR3 is 13 residues long. Germline-derived CDR1 and CDR2 are SGHTA and FQGNSA. CDR3 amino acids: CASSFPAGETQYF. The CDR3 nucleotides are TGTGCCAGCAGCTTCCCCGCGGGGGAGACCCAGTACTTC.

This clone was counted between two and nine times. The chain carries TRBV6-5 and TRBJ2-2; no clear D gene. V was shortened by 4 bases and J by 8 bases, with 5 bases between the two germline ends. The CDR3 extends over 11 amino acids. Germline lookup yields CDR1 MNHEY and CDR2 SVGAGI. CDR3: CASSSLGELFF. In nucleotides, the CDR3 is TGTGCCAGCAGTTCCCTGGGGGAGCTGTTTTTT.

The chain uses TRBV6-4 and TRBJ1-1; D is unclear. The CDR3 length is 14 residues. The V end lost 4 bases, the J end lost 4 bases, and 13 bases lay between the germline ends. Per germline, CDR1 MRHNA and CDR2 SNTAGT. CDR3 sequence reads: CASSVASGSTEAFF. The CDR3 bases are TGTGCCAGCAGTGTGGCCTCCGGGTCCACTGAAGCTTTCTTT.

This clone has only one observation. Other DNA sequences in the sample encode the same CDR3. This sequence joins TRBV24-1 and TRBJ2-3; 10 nucleotides agree with TRBD1. The germline V gene encodes CDR1 KGHDR and CDR2 SFDVKD. The CDR3 length is 14 residues. J lost 3 bases, V lost 5 bases, and 1 base had no gene match. In DNA form, the CDR3 reads TGTGCCACCAGTGGGACAGGGGGAACAGATACGCAGTATTTT. Its translation is CATSGTGGTDTQYF.

The V and J genes are TRBV27 and TRBJ2-3; the match to TRBD2 covers 12 bases. V shed 2 bases, J shed 2 bases, and the junction held 5 bases outside the gene matches. CDR3 length: 17 residues. CDR1 and CDR2 (germline): MNHEY, SMNVEV (reference sequence). The CDR3 spells CASSLLGLAGPTDTQYF. The CDR3 DNA follows: TGTGCCAGCAGTTTACTCGGACTAGCGGGACCCACAGATACGCAGTATTTT.

This chain links TRBV10-2 with TRBJ2-1, with D perhaps matching TRBD2 (7 bases). V lost 4 bases and J lost 10, with 20 bases in between. The germline CDR1 and CDR2 sequences are WSHSY and SAAADI. The CDR3 totals 15 residues. The CDR3 nucleotides read TGCGCCAGCAGTGGGGGGCTAGCGGCCCGGGGGGAGCAGTTCTTC. Its protein is CASSGGLAARGEQFF.

V gene TRBV19 combines with J gene TRBJ1-2, with TRBD1 identical over 9 bases. CDR1 is LNHDA, CDR2 SQIVND, per germline (reference sequence). This CDR3 has 13 residues. With V trimmed by 6 bases and J by 3 bases, 2 bases remained unmatched. The CDR3 is CASSRDRDYGYTF. The CDR3, as DNA: TGTGCCAGTAGCCGGGACAGGGACTATGGCTACACCTTC.

The CDR3 loop is CASSARLAPAPDTQYF. As DNA, the CDR3 is TGTGCCAGCAGTGCCCGACTAGCCCCAGCCCCAGATACGCAGTATTTT. The rearrangement joins TRBV6-1 to TRBJ2-3; 7 nucleotides align to TRBD2. The ends lost 4 bases at V and 4 bases at J; junction bases unmatched: 11. The germline V gene has CDR1 MNHNS and CDR2 SASEGT. This CDR3 comprises 16 residues.

The CDR3 loop reads CASSPDRGSQPQHF. The CDR3 DNA is TGTGCCAGCAGCCCAGACAGGGGCAGCCAGCCCCAGCATTTT. The chain carries TRBV9 and TRBJ1-5; 8 bases are shared with TRBD1. The CDR3 is 14 amino acids. Germline V gene lookup returns CDR1 SGDLS and CDR2 YYNGEE. With V trimmed by 4 bases and J by 7 bases, 7 bases remained unmatched.

The chain has TRBV5-4 and TRBJ2-5; 11 bases line up with TRBD2. The CDR3 consists of 14 residues. Per germline, CDR1 SGHNT and CDR2 YYREEE (reference sequence). Germline trimming cut 4 bases from V and 4 bases from J; bases unmatched to any gene: 3. CDR3 nucleotides: TGTGCCAGCAGCACTAGCGGGAGCGGAGAGACCCAGTACTTC. This gives the protein CASSTSGSGETQYF.

This chain joins TRBV5-4 and TRBJ1-1; 9 nucleotides line up with TRBD1. J was trimmed by 6 bases and V by 4 bases; bases with no gene match: 7. Germline assignment: CDR1 SGHNT and CDR2 YYREEE (reference sequence). The CDR3 sequence is 14 residues long. The CDR3 loop reads CASSTPQGAAEAFF. CDR3 DNA sequence: TGTGCCAGCAGCACCCCACAGGGGGCGGCTGAAGCTTTCTTT.